This TCR beta chain was found in a study of blood T cell repertoires in COVID-19. Study at large: Acute-phase and convalescent COVID-19 samples originated in the United States, Italy and Spain. PBMCs, B-cell-depleted T cells, or T cells provided the cDNA or gDNA that made up the material.

Germline V lookup: CDR1 KGHSY, CDR2 FQNENV. The germline V and J ends were trimmed by 4 bases and 8 bases, with 11 bases remaining between them. This CDR3 is 12 amino acids long. The protocol was immunoSEQ multiplex PCR, while the TCRdb copy is restricted to in-frame clones and leaves out a portion. This table holds 210,000 or so clones, approximately 90% found once. The age range of participants was roughly 18 to 90 years, with residence in more than 20 US areas. The study assigned cohorts using participant-reported clinical history. V gene TRBV16 combines with J gene TRBJ1-2, with a possible D match to TRBD1 (5 bases). Sequences were obtained from PBMCs or T cells enriched from blood (not recorded which). The receptor comes from a man aged 30-40 years who had recovered from COVID-19. The CDR3: CASSPNRYGYTF. The CDR3 DNA reads TGTGCCAGCAGCCCTAACAGGTACGGCTACACCTTC.